The 8 T cell receptor beta chains below come from one sample, sequenced in a study of shared clonotypes between healthy human individuals. Clones were read by immunoSEQ multiplex PCR, and TCRdb kept only the in-frame ones, dropping some. The data show about 680,000 clones, around two thirds seen once. The sample consisted of memory CD4+ T cells sorted from blood. This sample's subset: CD45RA-negative fraction. The source of these receptors is a woman in her 30s in good health.

The chain carries TRBV27 and TRBJ1-1, with no clear D. Germline V gives CDR1 MNHEY, CDR2 SMNVEV (reference sequence). This CDR3 contains 16 residues. With 0 bases removed from V and 0 bases from J, the gap between germline ends came to 11 bases. CDR3 DNA sequence: TGTGCCAGCAGTTTATCATACAGTCCAATGAACACTGAAGCTTTCTTT. It translates to CASSLSYSPMNTEAFF.

The rearrangement uses TRBV27 and TRBJ1-5; D gene uncertain. With 4 bases removed from V and 0 bases from J, the gap between germline ends came to 10 bases. Germline-derived CDR1 and CDR2 are MNHEY and SMNVEV (reference sequence). The CDR3 loop spans 15 amino acids. In nucleotides, the CDR3 is TGTGCCAGCAGTTATAACCCTAATAGCAATCAGCCCCAGCATTTT. It specifies CASSYNPNSNQPQHF.

This chain connects TRBV14 to TRBJ1-1; weak D call: TRBD1 (6 bases). Per the germline V gene, CDR1 is SGHDN and CDR2 is FVKESK. The CDR3 consists of 15 residues. Trimming shortened V by 1 base and J by 3 bases, and 12 bases separated the two germline ends. CDR3 sequence: CASSQVAGADTEAFF. The CDR3 DNA sequence: TGTGCCAGCAGCCAAGTAGCAGGGGCCGACACTGAAGCTTTCTTT.

The chain uses TRBV14 and TRBJ1-2, with D possibly matching TRBD1 (5 bases). V was shortened by 0 bases and J by 4 bases, with 15 bases between the two germline ends. This CDR3 has 16 residues. Germline V gene data show CDR1 as SGHDN and CDR2 as FVKESK. The CDR3 sequence is CASSQDPHTRAYGYTF. The CDR3 DNA is TGTGCCAGCAGCCAAGATCCCCACACCAGGGCCTATGGCTACACCTTC.

The chain recombines TRBV21-1 with TRBJ1-2; TRBD1 is taken as the D call from the table, unchecked against the DNA. TRBV21-1 is a pseudogene locus. The CDR3 is 13 residues long. The CDR3 loop reads CASSRGPENGYTF. CDR3 nucleotides: TGTGCCAGCAGCAGGGGCCCCGAGAATGGCTACACCTTC.

This clone was seen repeatedly, ten times or more. The V call is TRBV25-1, the J call TRBJ2-7; a weak D match, TRBD2 (5 bases). Germline CDR1 MGHDK, CDR2 SYGVNS. There are 15 residues in the CDR3. Trimming pared 1 base from V and 2 bases from J, leaving 12 bases between. The CDR3 bases are TGTGCCAGCAGTGAATCCGAGGGTGTTGCCTACGAGCAGTACTTC. It encodes CASSESEGVAYEQYF.

This clone was seen a few times. The V gene is TRBV5-1, the J gene TRBJ2-1; D not resolved. The CDR3 covers 15 residues. The ends were cut back, 4 bases at V and 0 bases at J, with 11 bases in the middle. Germline V gives CDR1 SGHRS, CDR2 YFSETQ. The CDR3 loop is CASSGDILSYNEQFF. CDR3 DNA sequence: TGCGCCAGCAGCGGTGATATTCTCTCCTACAATGAGCAGTTCTTC.

J is TRBJ2-7 and V is TRBV7-2; the match to TRBD2 covers 11 bases. Trimming cost V 0 bases and J 7 bases; bases outside gene matches: 5. This CDR3 is built from 15 residues. CDR1 is SGHTA, CDR2 FQGNSA, per germline. The CDR3 DNA reads TGTGCCAGCAGCTTAGCGCCGACTAGCGGGGTGGAGCAGTACTTC. It translates to CASSLAPTSGVEQYF.